This is a list of T cell receptor beta chains from one sample in a study of OX40 agonist ivuxolimab in advanced cancers. Sequencing was performed with immunoSEQ multiplex PCR; in TCRdb, only in-frame clones are kept and a portion is missing. Among fewer than 25,000 clones, approximately 80% were seen once, and the ten largest hold roughly 27%. The source material was CD4+ or CD8+ T cells sorted from blood, sampled in a trial of the OX40 agonist ivuxolimab. Every receptor here comes from an adult with an advanced solid tumor such as melanoma, head and neck, liver or kidney cancer. Both conserved end residues are part of each CDR3. Fields, in order: D gene, clone size, V gene, J gene, CDR3 DNA, CDR3 protein. A D gene is named only where the DNA matches it firmly. Rows give clone size only sometimes, using once, few, many, or a class for an expanded clone.

d_gene: TRBD2; abundance: .; v_gene: TRBV7-7; j_gene: TRBJ2-4; CDR3nt: TGTGCCAGCAGCTTACCCTGTAATAATCCTAGCGGGAGTCGGAACATTCAGTACTTC; CDR3aa: CASSLPCNNPSGSRNIQYF
d_gene: .; abundance: .; v_gene: TRBV10-3; j_gene: TRBJ2-1; CDR3nt: TGTGCCATCAGTGACCCTCCTAATGAGCAGTTCTTC; CDR3aa: CAISDPPNEQFF
d_gene: .; abundance: .; v_gene: TRBV9; j_gene: TRBJ1-1; CDR3nt: TGTGCCAGCAGCGAGGGGACGGGGCGAGGATACACTGAAGCTTTCTTT; CDR3aa: CASSEGTGRGYTEAFF
d_gene: .; abundance: .; v_gene: TRBV15; j_gene: TRBJ2-7; CDR3nt: TGTGCCACCAGCTTCGGACAGACCTACGAGCAGTACTTC; CDR3aa: CATSFGQTYEQYF
d_gene: .; abundance: .; v_gene: TRBV4-3; j_gene: TRBJ1-2; CDR3nt: TGCGCCAGCAGCCAAGATTCCTTTGACCCCCTGCGGGGCTACACCTTC; CDR3aa: CASSQDSFDPLRGYTF
d_gene: TRBD2; abundance: .; v_gene: TRBV28; j_gene: TRBJ2-3; CDR3nt: TGTGCCAGCAGTGGTAGGAAGCGGGGGGCAAACGACTTTGCAGATACGCAGTATTTT; CDR3aa: CASSGRKRGANDFADTQYF
d_gene: .; abundance: .; v_gene: TRBV4-3; j_gene: TRBJ2-7; CDR3nt: TGCGCCAGCAGCTATGACCAGGGTAGAGACGAGCAGTACTTC; CDR3aa: CASSYDQGRDEQYF
d_gene: .; abundance: few; v_gene: TRBV7-1; j_gene: TRBJ2-5; CDR3nt: TGTGCCAGCAGCTTCGCGGGGCGTCGGAGCCAGTACTTC; CDR3aa: CASSFAGRRSQYF
d_gene: .; abundance: .; v_gene: TRBV4-1; j_gene: TRBJ2-1; CDR3nt: TGCGCCAGCAGTCAAAGCCAGGGAAGCTCGGACAATGAGCGGTTCTTC; CDR3aa: CASSQSQGSSDNERFF
d_gene: .; abundance: .; v_gene: TRBV14; j_gene: TRBJ1-6; CDR3nt: TGTGCCAGCAGCCTATCAAACGGGGACTCCTATAATTCACCCCTCCACTTT; CDR3aa: CASSLSNGDSYNSPLHF
d_gene: .; abundance: .; v_gene: TRBV4-1; j_gene: TRBJ2-4; CDR3nt: TGCGCCAGCAGCTTAGGCCAAAGCATTCAGTACTTC; CDR3aa: CASSLGQSIQYF
d_gene: .; abundance: .; v_gene: TRBV4-1; j_gene: TRBJ2-3; CDR3nt: TGCGCCAGCAGCCAAGAACACTACTACACAGATACGCAGTATTTT; CDR3aa: CASSQEHYYTDTQYF
d_gene: .; abundance: .; v_gene: TRBV29-1; j_gene: TRBJ1-2; CDR3nt: TGCAGCGTTGATCTCGGGTTTAGGGGCTACACCTTC; CDR3aa: CSVDLGFRGYTF
d_gene: .; abundance: .; v_gene: TRBV7-9; j_gene: TRBJ1-2; CDR3nt: TGTGCCAGCAGCGGAGAAGGGCTCTATGGCTACACCTTC; CDR3aa: CASSGEGLYGYTF
d_gene: .; abundance: .; v_gene: TRBV27; j_gene: TRBJ1-2; CDR3nt: TGTGCCAGCAGTCCTAGTATAGGGGCGTTCTATGGCTACACCTTC; CDR3aa: CASSPSIGAFYGYTF
d_gene: .; abundance: .; v_gene: TRBV27; j_gene: TRBJ2-1; CDR3nt: TGTGCCAGCAGTTTGATTTCCCCCAGAGAGCAGTTCTTC; CDR3aa: CASSLISPREQFF
d_gene: .; abundance: .; v_gene: TRBV6-5; j_gene: TRBJ1-1; CDR3nt: TGTGCCAGCAGTTACTCAGGGGGGAACACTGAAGCTTTCTTT; CDR3aa: CASSYSGGNTEAFF
d_gene: .; abundance: once; v_gene: TRBV6-4; j_gene: TRBJ1-1; CDR3nt: TGTGCCAGCAGTGCGTGGGGGGGCGGAACTGAAGCTTTCTTT; CDR3aa: CASSAWGGGTEAFF
d_gene: .; abundance: medium-sized; v_gene: TRBV11-2; j_gene: TRBJ2-5; CDR3nt: TGTGCCAGCAGCTTCGCGGGGCGTCGGAGCCAGTACTTC; CDR3aa: CASSFAGRRSQYF